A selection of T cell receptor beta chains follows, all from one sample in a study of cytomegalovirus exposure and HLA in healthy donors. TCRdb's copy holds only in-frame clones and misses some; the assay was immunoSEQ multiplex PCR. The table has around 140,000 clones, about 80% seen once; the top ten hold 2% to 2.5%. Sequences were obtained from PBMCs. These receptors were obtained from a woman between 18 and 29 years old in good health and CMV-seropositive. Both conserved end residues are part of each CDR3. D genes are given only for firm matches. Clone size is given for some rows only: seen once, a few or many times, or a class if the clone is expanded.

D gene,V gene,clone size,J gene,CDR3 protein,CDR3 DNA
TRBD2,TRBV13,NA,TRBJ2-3,CASSLMPVVQLAGGPGTDTQYF,TGTGCCAGCAGCTTAATGCCCGTTGTCCAACTAGCGGGGGGGCCCGGCACAGATACGCAGTATTTT
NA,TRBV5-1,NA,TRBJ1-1,CASSPEDSQQAFF,TGCGCCAGCAGCCCGGAGGACAGCCAGCAAGCTTTCTTT
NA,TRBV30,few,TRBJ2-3,CASQTDTQYF,TGTGCCTCCCAAACAGATACGCAGTATTTT
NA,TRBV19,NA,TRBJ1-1,CASSIVGWETFF,TGTGCCAGTAGTATAGTCGGCTGGGAGACTTTCTTT
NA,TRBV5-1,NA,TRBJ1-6,CASSPIGGPVSDSPLHF,TGCGCCAGCAGCCCAATTGGGGGCCCCGTTTCCGATTCACCCCTCCACTTT
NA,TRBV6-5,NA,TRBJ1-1,CASSTTENTEAFF,TGTGCCAGCAGCACGACTGAGAACACTGAAGCTTTCTTT
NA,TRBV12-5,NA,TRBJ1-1,CASVSGPNTEAFF,TGTGCTAGTGTATCAGGGCCGAACACTGAAGCTTTCTTT
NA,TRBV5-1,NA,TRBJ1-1,CASSLGLNTEAFF,TGCGCCAGCAGCTTGGGACTAAACACTGAAGCTTTCTTT
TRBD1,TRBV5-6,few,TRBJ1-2,CASRQGGSYGYTF,TGTGCCAGTCGACAGGGGGGCTCCTATGGCTACACCTTC
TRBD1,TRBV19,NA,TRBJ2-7,CASSTRDSPYEQYF,TGTGCCAGTAGTACCCGGGACAGTCCTTACGAGCAGTACTTC
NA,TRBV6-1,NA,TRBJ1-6,CASKTPYPYNSPLHF,TGTGCCAGCAAGACACCTTACCCTTATAATTCACCCCTCCACTTT
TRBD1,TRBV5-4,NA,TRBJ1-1,CASGPMVLQGATEAFF,TGTGCCAGCGGCCCCATGGTTCTACAGGGGGCCACTGAAGCTTTCTTT
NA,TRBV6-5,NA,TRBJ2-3,CASSRISTDTQYF,TGTGCCAGCAGCAGAATTAGCACAGATACGCAGTATTTT